This T cell receptor (beta chain) was sequenced during a study of cytomegalovirus exposure and HLA in healthy donors. Study outcomes and limitations: Using the classifier, cytomegalovirus status was reportedly diagnosed with high specificity and sensitivity. Across donors, sequencing depth was assumed by presence/absence analyses to be roughly uniform. Compared with the roughly 700-donor mean, an Asian-associated ancestry cluster reportedly had fewer N-insertions, according to a later analysis.

With 60 Vbeta and 13 Jbeta primers, the PCR was carried out. TCRdb keeps only in-frame clones here, not all; method: immunoSEQ multiplex PCR. The sample has some 210,000 clones, 70% to 80% seen once; the top ten hold 3% to 4.5%. Germline lookup yields CDR1 KGHSH and CDR2 LQKENI. The V gene lost 2 bases and the J gene lost 3 bases, with 5 bases spanning the gap. CDR3 length: 13 amino acids. About this clone itself: Its antigen remains unknown.

This TCR was sampled from a male donor in good health and CMV-seronegative. The rearrangement links TRBV18 to TRBJ2-1; D uncertain. The sequencing input was PBMCs. CDR3 protein: CASSPNSYNEQFF. In DNA form, the CDR3 reads TGTGCCAGCTCACCAAACAGCTACAATGAGCAGTTCTTC.